These T cell receptor beta chains were read from a single sample in a study of T-cell reconstitution after alpha-beta-depleted transplantation in children. TCRdb ran MiXCR on the PCR reads and lists one entry per CDR3 protein. The data show around 440,000 distinct CDR3 sequences, with around 15% seen just once and over 25% held by the top ten. Sequenced material: PBMCs, mostly from graft donor cells, taken 360 days after TCRalphabeta/CD19-depleted stem cell transplant. The receptors here all came from a boy less than two years old who had a stem cell transplant for Wiskott-Aldrich syndrome, so the T cells may come from the graft donor. The CDR3 runs from the conserved cysteine through the conserved F or W. A D gene is named only where the DNA matches it firmly. Size is stated for part of the rows, as once, few or many counts, or as a class when the clone is expanded.

CSARDYEVDRATTYEQYF	TGCAGTGCTAGAGATTATGAGGTCGACAGGGCGACCACCTACGAGCAGTACTTC	TRBV20-1	TRBD1	TRBJ2-7	NA
CASSYYPGQGFSYEQYF	TGTGCCAGCAGTTACTATCCCGGACAGGGTTTTTCCTACGAGCAGTACTTC	TRBV6-5	TRBD1	TRBJ2-7	NA
CASSLSGGAFYEQYF	TGTGCCAGCAGCCTTAGCGGGGGGGCGTTCTACGAGCAGTACTTC	TRBV5-5	TRBD2	TRBJ2-7	NA
CSVDVQGGNIQYF	TGCAGCGTTGATGTACAGGGAGGGAACATTCAGTACTTC	TRBV29-1	NA	TRBJ2-4	NA
CSARADGNHEQYF	TGCAGTGCTAGAGCGGACGGGAACCACGAGCAGTACTTC	TRBV20-1	NA	TRBJ2-7	few
CASTLAVSSYNEQFF	TGTGCCAGCACCCTAGCCGTCAGCTCCTACAATGAGCAGTTCTTC	TRBV12-3/TRBV12-4	NA	TRBJ2-1	NA
CASRSSGGGEQYF	TGTGCCAGCAGAAGTAGCGGGGGGGGCGAGCAGTACTTC	TRBV12-3/TRBV12-4	TRBD2	TRBJ2-7	few
CASSIGTGLSSGANVLTF	TGCGCCAGCAGCATAGGGACAGGCCTCAGCTCTGGGGCCAACGTCCTGACTTTC	TRBV5-1	TRBD1	TRBJ2-6	NA
CASSLGMGFMNTEAFF	TGTGCCAGCAGCTTGGGGATGGGTTTCATGAACACTGAAGCTTTCTTT	TRBV5-4	NA	TRBJ1-1	NA
CSVDRPDKGFRGYTF	TGCAGCGTTGACCGGCCGGACAAGGGTTTTAGGGGCTACACCTTC	TRBV29-1	NA	TRBJ1-2	few
CASSPYLSGRANEQFF	TGTGCCAGCAGCCCCTATTTAAGCGGGAGGGCAAATGAGCAGTTCTTC	TRBV6-2/TRBV6-3	TRBD2	TRBJ2-1	NA
CASSEMGGNYGYTF	TGTGCCAGCAGTGAAATGGGAGGGAACTATGGCTACACCTTC	TRBV2	NA	TRBJ1-2	NA
CASSSVDYEQYF	TGTGCCAGCAGCTCAGTTGACTACGAGCAGTACTTC	TRBV7-9	NA	TRBJ2-7	few
CASRSGTRSYNEQFF	TGTGCCAGCAGGTCCGGGACGCGTAGCTACAATGAGCAGTTCTTC	TRBV12-3/TRBV12-4	NA	TRBJ2-1	few
CASSLVAGRTLYEQYF	TGCGCCAGCAGCTTGGTAGCGGGGAGGACCCTTTACGAGCAGTACTTC	TRBV5-1	TRBD2	TRBJ2-7	NA
CASRADGDNYGYTF	TGTGCCAGCAGGGCCGACGGTGATAACTATGGCTACACCTTC	TRBV6-2/TRBV6-3	NA	TRBJ1-2	NA